This T cell receptor (beta chain) was sequenced for a study of blood T cell repertoires in COVID-19. Study background: Acute and convalescent COVID-19 samples came from the United States, Italy and Spain.

In the original processing: Amplification from reference gene primers served as the basis for estimated nucleated cell counts. The assay was immunoSEQ multiplex PCR, and TCRdb's table has in-frame clones only and misses some. The DNA was the basis for D and trimming; V, J and clone size are from that table. The sample has just over 650,000 clones; 90% are singletons. This TCR derives from a woman between 18 and 29 years old with acute or convalescent COVID-19. Sequenced input: peripheral blood.

CDR3 coding DNA: TGTGCCAGCAGCAAAGGGGGACGCACAGATACGCAGTATTTT. Encoded protein: CASSKGGRTDTQYF. The chain uses TRBV9 and TRBJ2-3; TRBD1 might be the D (6 bases). The CDR3 totals 14 residues. The germline V gene encodes CDR1 SGDLS and CDR2 YYNGEE. V was shortened by 4 bases and J by 1 base, with 10 bases between the two germline ends. Using reference TRBV9 and TRBJ2-3 for the parts outside the CDR3, the full variable domain is DSGVTQTPKHLITATGQRVTLRCSPRSGDLSVYWYQQSLDQGLQFLIQYYNGEERAKGNILERFSAQQFPDLHSELNLSSLELGDSALYFCASSKGGRTDTQYFGPGTRLTVL.